This T cell receptor beta chain stems from a study of T cell repertoires in cytomegalovirus infection (dated by TCRdb to about 2019). Looking at the study overall: Donor HLA type was relevant to the analysis, because carriage of CMV infection together with the matching HLA type was indicated by public TCR beta signatures. Overall study results and their limits: The ex vivo response was dominated by HLA-C-restricted CMV-specific TCR beta clonotypes, which also provided the single most frequent clonotype in two of eight donors. In both this cohort and an independent cohort of some 370 donors, the cumulative frequency of public TCR beta family members distinguished carriers of CMV infection plus the relevant HLA type.

Per the germline V gene, SQVTM is the CDR1 and ANQGSEA is the CDR2. V is reduced by 0 bases and J by 3 bases, leaving a spacing of 11 bases between them. From cysteine to phenylalanine, the CDR3 is 14 amino acids long. The kept DNA is CDR3 alone, 42 bases in frame from the first base. Instrument on record: Illumina HiSeq 1500. TCRdb reworked the public reads: Q25 trimming with fastp, MiXCR clone assembly, productive beta chains retained. A single entry per CDR3 protein holds the most common genes and DNA from its merged rows. Across this sample there are 270,000 or so distinct CDR3 sequences, with about 15% seen only once. The ten top clones hold roughly 50% of the sample. This clonotype was seen many times. What this receptor recognizes is not known. The record has no base qualities; no much larger clone is one base away.

The V and J genes are TRBV29-1 and TRBJ2-5; the D gene identity is not certain. The sequenced sample consisted of CD8+ T cells from PBMCs. The sequence derives from a human donor in good health (CMV status not recorded). Some clones in this sample may be carry-over from other donors' samples. The nucleotide sequence is given as TGCAGCGTTGAAGATCTGTCCCCAAAAGAGACCCAGTACTTC. It encodes CSVEDLSPKETQYF. When the CDR3 is completed using the reference TRBV29-1 and TRBJ2-5 genes on either side, the full variable domain is SAVISQKPSRDICQRGTSLTIQCQVDSQVTMMFWYRQQPGQSLTLIATANQGSEATYESGFVIDKFPISRPNLTFSTLTVSNMSPEDSSIYLCSVEDLSPKETQYFGPGTRLLVL.